These 22 T cell receptor beta chains share one sample of origin, sequenced in a study of naive and memory T cell subsets. Both TRBC1 and TRBC2 were covered by a beta constant-region primer of two equimolar oligonucleotides. The ligated cDNA underwent four PCR rounds using SP2 and nested alpha and beta constant-region primers. TCRdb reprocessed the UMI-ligation and nested PCR reads via MiXCR and lists one record per CDR3 protein. The table lists 20,000 to 25,000 distinct CDR3 sequences, roughly 8.2% of them singletons, with about a fifth in the top ten. Material for sequencing was central memory CD8+ T cells from blood. All receptors come from a human donor in good health.

The V and J genes are TRBV2 and TRBJ2-1; 7 nucleotides match TRBD2. The CDR3 loop spans 14 amino acids. J lost 6 bases, V lost 3 bases, and 5 bases had no gene match. Germline V gene data show CDR1 as SNHLY and CDR2 as FYNNEI. Here the CDR3 reads CASSETSSTNEQFF. CDR3 coding DNA: TGTGCCAGCAGTGAGACTAGCTCCACCAATGAGCAGTTCTTC.

The V gene is TRBV27, the J gene TRBJ1-5; D is undetermined. V was pared by 1 base and J by 0 bases, with 7 bases between. The CDR3 consists of 15 residues. Germline-derived CDR1 and CDR2 are MNHEY and SMNVEV (reference sequence). This CDR3 is CASSLYSGSNQPQHF. The CDR3 DNA reads as TGTGCCAGCAGTTTATATAGCGGTAGCAATCAGCCCCAGCATTTT.

This clonotype was counted at least ten times. This chain uses TRBV7-2 with TRBJ2-2, with D unresolved. Germline V lookup: CDR1 SGHTA, CDR2 FQGNSA. There are 12 residues in the CDR3. Trimming stripped 5 bases from V and 10 bases from J, with 11 bases between. The CDR3 sequence is CASSLPGPELFF. The DNA of the CDR3 is TGTGCCAGCAGCCTTCCCGGACCGGAGCTGTTTTTT.

The chain recombines TRBV5-5 with TRBJ1-6; D is unresolved. The CDR3 is made up of 15 amino acids. Between the trimmed V and J ends, which lost 0 bases and 4 bases, there was a span of 8 bases. Germline lookup yields CDR1 SGHKS and CDR2 YYEKEE (reference sequence). The CDR3 sequence: CASSLVQDYNSPLHF. The CDR3 DNA reads TGTGCCAGCAGCTTGGTTCAGGATTATAATTCACCCCTCCACTTT.

The rearrangement joins TRBV28 to TRBJ2-5, with 10 bases that match TRBD2. The V segment lost 2 bases and the J segment 5 bases; nucleotides outside the gene matches: 8. Germline V lookup: CDR1 MDHEN, CDR2 SYDVKM. This CDR3 is 16 amino acids long. CDR3 coding DNA: TGTGCCAGCAGTTTACCTAGCGGGAGAGCAGGGGAGACCCAGTACTTC. It codes for CASSLPSGRAGETQYF. The entire variable domain, with the rest obtained from reference TRBV28 and TRBJ2-5, is as follows: DVKVTQSSRYLVKRTGEKVFLECVQDMDHENMFWYRQDPGLGLRLIYFSYDVKMKEKGDIPEGYSVSREKKERFSLILESASTNQTSMYLCASSLPSGRAGETQYFGPGTRLLVL.

The CDR3, as DNA: TGTGCCACCAGCAGAGATTATGAGACCCAGTACTTC. This sequence encodes CATSRDYETQYF. The chain recombines TRBV15 with TRBJ2-5; D is ambiguous. Trimming took off 0 bases at V and 5 bases at J, with 4 bases between the two ends. Germline loops: CDR1 LNHNV, CDR2 YYDKDF (reference sequence). This CDR3 comprises 12 residues.

This clonotype was found a few times. The V gene is TRBV4-3, the J gene TRBJ2-1; D unclear. Germline V gives CDR1 LGHNA, CDR2 YSLEER. The CDR3 spans 14 residues. V gave up 0 bases and J gave up 13 bases, with 16 bases separating them. The CDR3, as DNA: TGCGCCAGCAGCCAAGAGTCTAGAGTCGTAGGCCAGTTCTTC. Protein sequence: CASSQESRVVGQFF.

This clonotype was seen more than once but under ten times. The chain is built from TRBV4-1 and TRBJ2-1; the D is unclear. The CDR3 covers 13 residues. The V end lost 0 bases, the J end lost 5 bases, and 5 bases lay between the germline ends. The germline V gene encodes CDR1 MGHRA and CDR2 YSYEKL. CDR3 residues: CASSQDPHNEQFF. The DNA for the CDR3 is TGCGCCAGCAGCCAAGACCCTCACAATGAGCAGTTCTTC.

The rearrangement uses TRBV4-2 and TRBJ2-1, with TRBD2 matching 10 bases. Trimming removed 0 bases from V and 7 bases from J; junction bases left unmatched: 3. The germline V gene has CDR1 LGHNA and CDR2 YNFKEQ. CDR3 length: 15 residues. The CDR3 DNA follows: TGTGCCAGCAGCCAAGATCTAGCGGGAGATAATGAGCAGTTCTTC. Translating it yields CASSQDLAGDNEQFF.

This clonotype has at least ten counts. The gene calls are TRBV28 and TRBJ2-2; D remains ambiguous. V dropped 7 bases and J dropped 5 bases, with 8 bases sitting between them. This CDR3 spans 12 amino acids. Per the germline V gene, CDR1 is MDHEN and CDR2 is SYDVKM. The CDR3 region is CASNWGTGELFF. The CDR3 DNA follows: TGTGCCAGCAATTGGGGTACCGGGGAGCTGTTTTTT.

This clonotype was found many times. Here the CDR3 DNA reads TGTGCCGTCCAGGGACAGGGACTGGCCGGGGAGCTGTTTTTT. It specifies CAVQGQGLAGELFF. J is TRBJ2-2 and V is TRBV11-2; 9 bases agree with TRBD1. J gave up 6 bases and V 11 bases, and 10 bases lay outside the gene matches. Germline CDR1 SGHAT, CDR2 FQNNGV. This CDR3 region has 14 residues. The full variable domain, completed using reference TRBV11-2 and TRBJ2-2, is EAGVAQSPRYKIIEKRQSVAFWCNPISGHATLYWYQQILGQGPKLLIQFQNNGVVDDSQLPKDRFSAERLKGVDSTLKIQPAKLEDSAVYLCAVQGQGLAGELFFGEGSRLTVL.

The V gene is TRBV9, the J gene TRBJ2-1, with 12 bases matching TRBD2. The CDR3 sequence is 16 residues long. V was clipped by 0 bases and J by 6 bases; unmatched bases: 4. Germline V CDR1 and CDR2: SGDLS, YYNGEE. The DNA for the CDR3 is TGTGCCAGCAGCGTAGTCGGACTAGCGGGACCCAATGAGCAGTTCTTC. It translates to CASSVVGLAGPNEQFF.

This clonotype came up a few times. The rearrangement links TRBV6-2 or TRBV6-3 to TRBJ2-7; maybe TRBD1 (6 bases). The V gene lost 4 bases and the J gene lost 3 bases, with 10 bases spanning the gap. The CDR3 consists of 13 residues. From germline, CDR1 is MNHEY and CDR2 SVGEGT. CDR3 protein: CASSFAGVYEQYF. The CDR3 DNA reads as TGTGCCAGCAGTTTTGCAGGGGTCTACGAGCAGTACTTC.

The chain recombines TRBV10-3 with TRBJ1-4, with a weak D call TRBD1 (5 bases). From germline, CDR1 is ENHRY and CDR2 SYGVKD. The V gene lost 6 bases and the J gene lost 4 bases, with 9 bases spanning the gap. The CDR3 has 13 residues. For the CDR3, the DNA is TGTGCCATCAGAATGACAGATAATGAAAAACTGTTTTTT. Translating it yields CAIRMTDNEKLFF.

This clonotype has ten or more counts. The junction departs from germline at one end; a sequencing error may be responsible. CDR3 sequence reads: CASSYYTGPHPLF. The DNA of the CDR3 is TGTGCCAGCAGTTATTATACCGGGCCCCACCCCCTTTTC. The genes are TRBV28 and TRBJ1-2, with D unresolved. Germline CDR1 is MDHEN and CDR2 is SYDVKM. The CDR3 is 13 residues long.

This chain connects TRBV27 to TRBJ2-1; a possible D gene is TRBD2 (5 bases). V lost 2 bases and J lost 8, with 10 bases in between. Germline V lookup: CDR1 MNHEY, CDR2 SMNVEV (reference sequence). The CDR3 spans 13 residues. CDR3 amino acids: CASSLRLADEQFF. In nucleotides, the CDR3 is TGTGCCAGCAGTTTACGGCTAGCTGATGAGCAGTTCTTC.

The chain joins TRBV10-2 to TRBJ1-2; maybe TRBD1 (6 bases). CDR3 length equals 13 residues. CDR1 and CDR2 from the germline V gene are WSHSY and SAAADI. Trimming shortened V by 1 base and J by 6 bases, and 9 bases separated the two germline ends. CDR3 DNA sequence: TGCGCCAGCAGTGAGTGGTCAGGGGATGGCTACACCTTC. As protein: CASSEWSGDGYTF.

This clonotype has a handful of counts. J is TRBJ2-7 and V is TRBV19, with TRBD1 matching 9 bases. V lost 5 bases and J lost 5; bases outside the gene matches: 10. The CDR3 spans 15 residues. Per germline, CDR1 LNHDA and CDR2 SQIVND (reference sequence). CDR3 in amino acids: CASSPGTGLTDEQYF. The CDR3 DNA sequence: TGTGCCAGTAGTCCGGGGACAGGGCTAACGGACGAGCAGTACTTC.

This clonotype was observed many times. The chain is built from TRBV29-1 and TRBJ2-3, with 9 bases fitting TRBD1. V dropped 7 bases and J dropped 0; count of bases not matched to a gene: 8. Per the germline V gene, CDR1 is SQVTM and CDR2 is ANQGSEA. CDR3 length: 15 amino acids. CDR3 in DNA: TGCAGCGCCACAGGGGGCGAGGGAAGCACAGATACGCAGTATTTT. Protein product: CSATGGEGSTDTQYF.

This clonotype was recorded a few times. The gene calls are TRBV7-9 and TRBJ1-2; TRBD1 might be the D (5 bases). V was trimmed by 11 bases and J by 0 bases, leaving 10 bases between them. Germline values: CDR1 SEHNR, CDR2 FQNEAQ (reference sequence). The CDR3 runs 12 residues. CDR3 sequence reads: CAVQGSNYGYTF. The DNA of the CDR3 is TGTGCCGTCCAGGGCTCTAACTATGGCTACACCTTC.

As to this clonotype: Possible read error: a much larger clone is one base away. The chain links TRBV10-3 to TRBJ2-7; no firm D call. Germline CDR1 ENHRY, CDR2 SYGVKD. The CDR3 runs to 15 residues. CDR3 in amino acids: CAISPTLDVAYKQYF. The CDR3 DNA sequence: TGTGCCATCAGTCCTACCTTGGACGTCGCCTACAAGCAGTACTTC.

This clonotype was seen many times. V gene TRBV28 combines with J gene TRBJ2-3; TRBD1 matches at 10 bases. Germline V lookup: CDR1 MDHEN, CDR2 SYDVKM. The CDR3 is 13 residues long. V gave up 6 bases and J gave up 6 bases; unmatched junction bases: 3. The CDR3: CASSLTGGDTQYF. CDR3 nucleotide sequence: TGTGCCAGCAGCTTGACAGGGGGCGATACGCAGTATTTT.